The 24 T cell receptor beta chains reported below all come from one sample, sequenced in a study of T cell repertoires in cytomegalovirus infection. What these receptors recognize is not known. MiXCR, applied by TCRdb to the reads, yields one record per CDR3 protein. Seen here are approximately 910,000 distinct CDR3 sequences, 31% observed once, and the top ten hold roughly an eighth. Material: cultured CD8+ T cells from PBMCs, obtained from culture after CMV antigen stimulation. The receptors come from a human donor in good health (CMV status not recorded). Some clones in this sample may be carry-over from other donors' samples.

This clonotype was counted many times. The rearrangement links TRBV7-3 to TRBJ2-1; possible D gene TRBD1, 5 bases. CDR3 size: 15 residues. Trimming cost V 2 bases and J 0 bases, with 8 bases left between them. The germline CDR1 and CDR2 sequences are SGHTA and FQGTGA. The CDR3 sequence: CASSLRQTSYNEQFF. CDR3 bases: TGTGCCAGCAGCTTACGACAGACCTCCTACAATGAGCAGTTCTTC.

CDR3 amino acids: CASSLTAGGGYEQYF. CDR3 coding DNA: TGTGCCAGCAGCTTAACGGCAGGGGGTGGATACGAGCAGTACTTC. V is TRBV7-9 and J is TRBJ2-7; 7 bases line up with TRBD1. The CDR3 runs 15 residues. The V gene's germline CDR1 is SEHNR and CDR2 FQNEAQ (reference sequence). With V trimmed by 2 bases and J by 4 bases, 8 bases remained unmatched.

This clonotype occurred a few times. V usage is TRBV19 and J usage is TRBJ1-5, with TRBD1 as a possible D gene (5 bases). Germline V gene lookup returns CDR1 LNHDA and CDR2 SQIVND (reference sequence). The CDR3 covers 15 residues. Trimming removed 7 bases from V and 5 bases from J, with 18 bases in between. The CDR3 sequence: CASKSTGRPYQPQHF. In DNA, the CDR3 is TGTGCCAGTAAGAGCACAGGAAGGCCCTATCAGCCCCAGCATTTT.

CDR3 amino acids: CASSLEYIVANEQFF. The CDR3, as DNA: TGTGCCAGCAGCTTAGAATATATTGTCGCGAATGAGCAGTTCTTC. This rearrangement joins TRBV7-8 to TRBJ2-1; D not certain. Germline V gene sequence: CDR1 SGHVS, CDR2 FQNEAQ. Deletions cut 1 base from V and 7 bases from J, with 14 bases between. CDR3 length: 15 amino acids.

About this clonotype itself: The CDR3 does not end in the conserved phenylalanine or tryptophan, so this is likely a read error. The chain combines TRBV6-2 or TRBV6-3 with TRBJ1-5, with 7 positions matching TRBD1. Unmatched junction bases numbered 7, after V lost 9 bases and J lost 5 bases. The CDR3 length is 13 residues. Germline-derived CDR1 and CDR2 are MNHEY and SVGEGT. The CDR3 region has the DNA TGTGCCAGTGGGGGAGGGGGCTATCAGCCCCAGCATATT. This codes for CASGGGGYQPQHI.

This clonotype was detected a few times. The CDR3 DNA sequence: TGTGCCAGCAGTTTGTTCAAGGGGCCTTACAATGAGCAGTTCTTC. It yields the protein CASSLFKGPYNEQFF. The chain links TRBV27 to TRBJ2-1; D possibly corresponds to TRBD1 (5 bases). The CDR3 is 15 residues long. With 3 bases removed from V and 4 bases from J, the gap between germline ends came to 13 bases. Germline assignment: CDR1 MNHEY and CDR2 SMNVEV (reference sequence).

V usage is TRBV20-1 and J usage is TRBJ2-7; weak D call: TRBD2 (6 bases). CDR3 size: 10 residues. CDR1 is DFQATT, CDR2 SNEGSKA, per germline (reference sequence). CDR3 bases: TGCAGTCGGGAGTTCCAACTATGGCACGTC. Amino acid sequence: CSREFQLWHV.

This clonotype was counted only a few times. The gene calls are TRBV7-4 and TRBJ2-3; TRBD2 aligns across 7 bases. The length of the CDR3 is 15 residues. The germline V gene has CDR1 SGHVT and CDR2 SQSDAQ. Trimming removed 4 bases from V and 2 bases from J; junction bases left unmatched: 6. The CDR3 DNA is TGTGCCAGCAGCTATCGGGGGGACCTCACAGATACGCAGTATTTT. Translation gives CASSYRGDLTDTQYF.

The J gene is TRBJ1-4, the V gene TRBV7-6; D possibly corresponds to TRBD1 (6 bases). Trimming shortened V by 2 bases and J by 6 bases, and 16 bases separated the two germline ends. Looked up from germline, CDR1 is SGHVS and CDR2 is FNYEAQ. The CDR3 extends over 16 amino acids. CDR3 in DNA: TGTGCCAGCAGCTTAAATCATGGGGGCTGGTATGAAAAACTGTTTTTT. It is translated as CASSLNHGGWYEKLFF.

As for this clonotype: A much larger clone differs from this one at a single base, so this may be a read error. The V gene is TRBV7-4, the J gene TRBJ2-5; D is undetermined. V was clipped by 10 bases and J by 2 bases, with 17 bases between them. This CDR3 region has 14 residues. Looked up from germline, CDR1 is SGHVT and CDR2 is SQSDAQ. The CDR3 region has the DNA TGTGCCAACATCCACGCTGGCTATCAAGAGACCCAGTACTTC. As protein: CANIHAGYQETQYF.

This clonotype has ten or more counts. The genes are TRBV12-3 or TRBV12-4 and TRBJ2-2, with TRBD2 matching over 9 bases. V lost 4 bases, J lost 5 bases, and 5 bases stayed unmatched. The CDR3 is 15 residues long. The CDR3 loop reads CASSYGSGGTGELFF. CDR3 coding DNA: TGTGCCAGCAGTTACGGGAGCGGGGGGACCGGGGAGCTGTTTTTT.

There are many counts of this clonotype. This rearrangement joins TRBV6-1 to TRBJ1-1; possibly TRBD1 for D (5 bases). Germline V gene data show CDR1 as MNHNS and CDR2 as SASEGT. The CDR3 totals 15 residues. Trimming cost V 7 bases and J 0 bases, with 15 bases left between them. The CDR3 here is CASNQGPGLNTEAFF. The CDR3 nucleotides read TGTGCCAGCAATCAGGGCCCGGGGCTGAACACTGAAGCTTTCTTT.

The chain employs TRBV7-6 and TRBJ2-7; tentatively, D is TRBD1 (5 bases). This CDR3 is built from 11 residues. The germline V gene encodes CDR1 SGHVS and CDR2 FNYEAQ. The CDR3 DNA is TGTGCCAGGAGCTTAGGGGCCGAGCAGTACGTC. Encoded protein: CARSLGAEQYV.

The table lists this clonotype with a few counts. The chain combines TRBV7-9 with TRBJ1-4, with 9 positions matching TRBD1. Trimming at V came to 6 bases and at J to 2 bases, leaving 7 bases not matched to a gene. The CDR3 contains 16 residues. Germline loops: CDR1 SEHNR, CDR2 FQNEAQ (reference sequence). The CDR3 region is CASSRTGGPTNEKLFF. In nucleotides, the CDR3 is TGTGCCAGCAGTCGTACAGGGGGCCCTACTAATGAAAAACTGTTTTTT.

The chain links TRBV19 to TRBJ2-7; no clear D gene. Looked up from germline, CDR1 is LNHDA and CDR2 is SQIVND (reference sequence). V lost 3 bases and J 2 bases, leaving 8 bases between the germline ends. The CDR3 sequence is 13 residues long. In DNA, the CDR3 is TGTGCCAGTAGTATGGGAACCACCTACGAGCAGTACTTC. It specifies CASSMGTTYEQYF.

This rearrangement joins TRBV19 to TRBJ2-1; D remains unclear. CDR3 length: 15 residues. Germline loops: CDR1 LNHDA, CDR2 SQIVND (reference sequence). V shed 5 bases and J shed 7 bases, with 18 bases lying between them. CDR3 protein: CASSFSGSPWNEQFF. In DNA form, the CDR3 reads TGTGCCAGTAGTTTTTCCGGGTCCCCCTGGAATGAGCAGTTCTTC.

The chain uses TRBV5-1 and TRBJ1-2; 8 positions match TRBD1. V trimming: 1 base; J trimming: 4 bases; junction bases outside the gene matches: 6. CDR1 is SGHRS, CDR2 YFSETQ, per germline. This CDR3 is built from 15 residues. The CDR3 bases are TGCGCCAGCAGCTTGTATGGGACAGGATTCTATGGCTACACCTTC. It is translated as CASSLYGTGFYGYTF.

This clonotype was seen only a few times. The chain recombines TRBV13 with TRBJ2-7; TRBD1 matches at 9 bases. The CDR3 loop spans 16 amino acids. The germline CDR1 and CDR2 sequences are PRHDT and FYEKMQ (reference sequence). Losses at the gene ends were 0 bases for V and 5 bases for J; bases not matched to a gene: 8. Written as DNA, the CDR3 is TGTGCCAGCAGCTTAGGAGGGACAGGGTATGACAACGAGCAGTACTTC. It translates to CASSLGGTGYDNEQYF.

This chain links TRBV6-5 with TRBJ2-1; no clear D gene. This CDR3 comprises 16 residues. Trimming took 2 bases from V and 4 from J, leaving 15 bases between them. Germline V CDR1 and CDR2: MNHEY, SVGAGI. CDR3 in amino acids: CASSYTAKNGYNEQFF. The CDR3 coding sequence is TGTGCCAGCAGTTACACAGCGAAAAACGGGTACAATGAGCAGTTCTTC.

The chain is built from TRBV5-1 and TRBJ2-7; D possibly uses TRBD1 or TRBD2 (5 bases each). Per the germline V gene, CDR1 is SGHRS and CDR2 is YFSETQ. Trimming pared 4 bases from V and 5 bases from J, leaving 19 bases between. This CDR3 comprises 15 residues. In DNA, the CDR3 is TGCGCCAGCAGCCCCCGGGACGGTCTGAGGAACGAGCAGTACTTC. Protein product: CASSPRDGLRNEQYF.

The chain is built from TRBV11-2 and TRBJ1-4; 11 bases line up with TRBD1. The CDR3 runs 16 residues. Germline V gives CDR1 SGHAT, CDR2 FQNNGV. V shed 5 bases and J 0 bases; nucleotides not matched to a gene: 2. CDR3 in DNA: TGTGCCAGCAGCCCGGACAGGGGGCCAACTAATGAAAAACTGTTTTTT. Amino acids: CASSPDRGPTNEKLFF.

The chain joins TRBV14 to TRBJ1-2; D gene uncertain. CDR3 size: 17 residues. Germline CDR1 SGHDN, CDR2 FVKESK. V lost 4 bases and J lost 3, with 21 bases in between. This CDR3 reads CASSRSSKGVDDYGYTF. Here the CDR3 DNA reads TGTGCCAGCAGCCGCTCCTCAAAGGGTGTCGACGACTATGGCTACACCTTC.

The CDR3 is CSVEEDRGVTGELFF. The DNA for the CDR3 is TGCAGCGTTGAAGAAGACAGGGGAGTCACCGGGGAGCTGTTTTTT. The genes are TRBV29-1 and TRBJ2-2, with 8 bases fitting TRBD1. The CDR3 is made up of 15 amino acids. The ends lost 0 bases at V and 4 bases at J; junction bases unmatched: 4. Looked up from germline, CDR1 is SQVTM and CDR2 is ANQGSEA.

V usage is TRBV5-6 and J usage is TRBJ1-2; D gene ambiguous. CDR1 and CDR2 (germline): SGHDT, YYEEEE. The V end lost 0 bases, the J end lost 3 bases, and 12 bases lay between the germline ends. CDR3 length: 15 residues. The CDR3 DNA reads TGTGCCAGCAGCTTGGAACCGAGGGATGACTATGGCTACACCTTC. It yields the protein CASSLEPRDDYGYTF.